This T cell receptor (beta chain) comes out of a study of blood T cell repertoires in COVID-19. Study context: Italy, Spain and the United States were the sources of the convalescent and acute COVID-19 samples. Nucleic acid was either cDNA or gDNA, and it came from T cells, B-cell-depleted T cells, or PBMCs.

Original handling: Nucleated cell counts were estimated from reference gene primer amplification. TCRdb's table, derived via immunoSEQ multiplex PCR, lists solely in-frame clones and lacks some. Clone size and V and J calls were adopted from that table, with D and trimming inferred from the DNA. Of fewer than 200,000 clones in the sample, about 74% are singletons; the top ten hold about 7.8%. There are 15 residues in the CDR3. V was cut by 2 bases and J by 4 bases, with 12 bases left in between. Germline CDR1 reads MNHEY; CDR2 reads SMNVEV (reference sequence). This chain joins TRBV27 and TRBJ2-1; TRBD1 is a possible D gene (6 bases). This receptor was obtained from a man in his fifties or sixties with acute or convalescent COVID-19. The specimen sequenced was peripheral blood. CDR3 amino acids: CASSLGGGQYNEQFF. CDR3 coding DNA: TGTGCCAGCAGTTTAGGTGGGGGACAATACAATGAGCAGTTCTTC.